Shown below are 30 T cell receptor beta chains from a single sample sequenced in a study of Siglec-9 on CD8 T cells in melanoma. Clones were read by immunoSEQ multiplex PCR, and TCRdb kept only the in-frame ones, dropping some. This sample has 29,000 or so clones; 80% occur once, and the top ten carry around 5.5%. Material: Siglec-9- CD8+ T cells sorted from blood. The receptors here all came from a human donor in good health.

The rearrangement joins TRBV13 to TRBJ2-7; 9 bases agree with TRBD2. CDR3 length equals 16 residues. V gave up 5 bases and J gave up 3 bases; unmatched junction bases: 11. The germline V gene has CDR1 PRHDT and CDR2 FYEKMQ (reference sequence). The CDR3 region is CASSPGVAGAFYEQYF. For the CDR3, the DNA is TGTGCCAGCAGCCCCGGGGTAGCGGGGGCCTTCTACGAGCAGTACTTC.

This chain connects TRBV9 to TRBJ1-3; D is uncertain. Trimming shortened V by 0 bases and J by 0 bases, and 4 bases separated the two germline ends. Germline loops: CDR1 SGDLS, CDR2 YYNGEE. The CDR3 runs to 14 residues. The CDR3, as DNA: TGTGCCAGCAGCGTAGTCGACTCTGGAAACACCATATATTTT. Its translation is CASSVVDSGNTIYF.

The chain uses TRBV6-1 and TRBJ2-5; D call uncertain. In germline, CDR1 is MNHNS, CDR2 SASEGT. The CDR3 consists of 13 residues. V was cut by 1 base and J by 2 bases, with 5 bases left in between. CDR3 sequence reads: CASSEVEQETQYF. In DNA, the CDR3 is TGTGCCAGCAGTGAAGTCGAACAAGAGACCCAGTACTTC.

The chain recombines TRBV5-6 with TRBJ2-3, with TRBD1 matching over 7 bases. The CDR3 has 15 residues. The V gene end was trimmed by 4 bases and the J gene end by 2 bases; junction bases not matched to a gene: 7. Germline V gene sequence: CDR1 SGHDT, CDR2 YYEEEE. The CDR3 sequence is CASSTGTAYTDTQYF. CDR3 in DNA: TGTGCCAGCAGCACCGGGACAGCCTACACAGATACGCAGTATTTT. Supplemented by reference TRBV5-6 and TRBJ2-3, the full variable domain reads DAGVTQSPTHLIKTRGQQVTLRCSPKSGHDTVSWYQQALGQGPQFIFQYYEEEERQRGNFPDRFSGHQFPNYSSELNVNALLLGDSALYLCASSTGTAYTDTQYFGPGTRLTVL.

CDR3 in DNA: TGTGCCAGCAGTTACTCGATGGAAGGTGAATACGAGCAGTACGTC. It yields the protein CASSYSMEGEYEQYV. The rearrangement links TRBV6-6 to TRBJ2-7; D not resolved. Germline assignment: CDR1 MNHNY and CDR2 SVGAGI (reference sequence). The CDR3 runs to 15 residues. Trimming removed 0 bases from V and 4 bases from J, with 13 bases in between.

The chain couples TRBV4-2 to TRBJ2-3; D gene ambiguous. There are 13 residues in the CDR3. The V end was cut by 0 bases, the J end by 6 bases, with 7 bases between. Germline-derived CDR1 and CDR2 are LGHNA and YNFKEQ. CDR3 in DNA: TGTGCCAGCAGCCAAGATACCGGGGATACGCAGTATTTT. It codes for CASSQDTGDTQYF.

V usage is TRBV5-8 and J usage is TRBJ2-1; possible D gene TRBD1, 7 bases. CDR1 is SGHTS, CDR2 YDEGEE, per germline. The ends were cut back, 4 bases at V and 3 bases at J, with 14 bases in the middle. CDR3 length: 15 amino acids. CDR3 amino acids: CASSLNRGLYNEQFF. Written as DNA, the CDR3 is TGTGCCAGCAGCCTGAACAGGGGACTCTACAATGAGCAGTTCTTC.

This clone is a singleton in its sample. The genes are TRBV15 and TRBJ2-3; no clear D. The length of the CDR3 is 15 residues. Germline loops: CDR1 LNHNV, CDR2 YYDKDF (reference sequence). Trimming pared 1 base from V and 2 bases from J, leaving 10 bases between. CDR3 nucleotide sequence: TGTGCCACCAGCAGAGGTGGGCAGACCACAGATACGCAGTATTTT. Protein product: CATSRGGQTTDTQYF.

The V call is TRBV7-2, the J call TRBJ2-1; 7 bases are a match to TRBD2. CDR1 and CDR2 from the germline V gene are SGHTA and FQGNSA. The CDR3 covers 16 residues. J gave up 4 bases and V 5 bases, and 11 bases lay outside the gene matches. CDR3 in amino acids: CASSPTHLAEYNEQFF. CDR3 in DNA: TGTGCCAGCAGCCCAACCCATCTAGCGGAATACAATGAGCAGTTCTTC.

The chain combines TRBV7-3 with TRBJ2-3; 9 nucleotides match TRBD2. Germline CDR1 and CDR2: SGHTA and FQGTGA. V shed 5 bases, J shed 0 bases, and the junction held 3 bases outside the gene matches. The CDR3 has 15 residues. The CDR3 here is CASSHSGSSTDTQYF. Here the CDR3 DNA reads TGTGCCAGCAGCCATAGCGGGAGTAGCACAGATACGCAGTATTTT.

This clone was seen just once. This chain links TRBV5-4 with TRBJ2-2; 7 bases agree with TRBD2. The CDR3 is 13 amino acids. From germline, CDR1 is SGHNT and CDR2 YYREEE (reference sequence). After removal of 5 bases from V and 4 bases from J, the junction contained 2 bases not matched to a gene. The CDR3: CASSSGGTGELFF. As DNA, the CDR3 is TGTGCCAGCAGTTCGGGGGGCACCGGGGAGCTGTTTTTT.

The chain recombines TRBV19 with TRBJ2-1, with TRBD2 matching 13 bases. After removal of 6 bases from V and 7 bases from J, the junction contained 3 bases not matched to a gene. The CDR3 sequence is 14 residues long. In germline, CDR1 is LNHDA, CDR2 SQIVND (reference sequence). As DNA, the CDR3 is TGTGCCAGTAGCGGACTAGCGGGGGAAAATGAGCAGTTCTTC. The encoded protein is CASSGLAGENEQFF.

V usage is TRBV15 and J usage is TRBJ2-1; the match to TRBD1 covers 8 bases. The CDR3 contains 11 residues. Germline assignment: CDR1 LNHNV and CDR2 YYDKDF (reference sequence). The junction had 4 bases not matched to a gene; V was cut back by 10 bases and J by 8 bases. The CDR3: CAIDRGDEQFF. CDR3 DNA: TGTGCCATAGACAGGGGCGATGAGCAGTTCTTC.

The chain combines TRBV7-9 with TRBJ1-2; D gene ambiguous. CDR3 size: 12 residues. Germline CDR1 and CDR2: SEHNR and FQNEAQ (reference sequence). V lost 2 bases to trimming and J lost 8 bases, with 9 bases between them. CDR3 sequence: CASSLSRYGYTF. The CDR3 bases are TGTGCCAGCAGCTTATCCCGTTACGGCTACACCTTC.

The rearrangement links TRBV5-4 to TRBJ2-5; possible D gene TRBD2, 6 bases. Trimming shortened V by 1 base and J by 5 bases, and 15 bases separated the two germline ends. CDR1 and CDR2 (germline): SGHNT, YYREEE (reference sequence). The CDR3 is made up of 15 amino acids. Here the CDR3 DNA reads TGTGCCAGCAGCTTGCTAGGAGGGTTTGGGGAGACCCAGTACTTC. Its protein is CASSLLGGFGETQYF.

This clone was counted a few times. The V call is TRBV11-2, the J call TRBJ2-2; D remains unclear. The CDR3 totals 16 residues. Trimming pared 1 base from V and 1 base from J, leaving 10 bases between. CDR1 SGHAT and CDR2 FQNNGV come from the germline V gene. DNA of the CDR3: TGTGCCAGCAGCTTAGGCAGGTACCTGAACACCGGGGAGCTGTTTTTT. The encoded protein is CASSLGRYLNTGELFF. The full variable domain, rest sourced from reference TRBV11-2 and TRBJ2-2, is EAGVAQSPRYKIIEKRQSVAFWCNPISGHATLYWYQQILGQGPKLLIQFQNNGVVDDSQLPKDRFSAERLKGVDSTLKIQPAKLEDSAVYLCASSLGRYLNTGELFFGEGSRLTVL.

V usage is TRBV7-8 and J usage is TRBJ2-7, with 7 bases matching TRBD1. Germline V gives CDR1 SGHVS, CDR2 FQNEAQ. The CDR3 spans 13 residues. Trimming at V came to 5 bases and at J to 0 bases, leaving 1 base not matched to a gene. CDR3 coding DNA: TGTGCCAGCAGCAGGGACAGCTCCTACGAGCAGTACGTC. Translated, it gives CASSRDSSYEQYV.

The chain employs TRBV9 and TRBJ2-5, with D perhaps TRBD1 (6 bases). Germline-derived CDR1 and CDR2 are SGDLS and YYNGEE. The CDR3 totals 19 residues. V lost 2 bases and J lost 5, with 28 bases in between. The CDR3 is CASSVPRGHTAGAWETQYF. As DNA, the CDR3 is TGTGCCAGCAGCGTGCCTCGGGGCCATACGGCAGGGGCATGGGAGACCCAGTACTTC.

CDR3 sequence (DNA): TGTGCCAGCAGTTCGACGGTCGCCGGGGAGCTGTTTTTT. It specifies CASSSTVAGELFF. The chain carries TRBV6-6 and TRBJ2-2, with D hard to call. The germline CDR1 and CDR2 sequences are MNHNY and SVGAGI (reference sequence). This CDR3 has 13 residues. V dropped 4 bases and J dropped 6 bases, with 9 bases sitting between them.

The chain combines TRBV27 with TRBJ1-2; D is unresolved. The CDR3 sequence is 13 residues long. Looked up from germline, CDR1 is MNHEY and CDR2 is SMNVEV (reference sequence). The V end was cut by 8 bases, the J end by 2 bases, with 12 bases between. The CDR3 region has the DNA TGTGCCAGCGCCCCCGGCGGGAACTATGGCTACACCTTC. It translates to CASAPGGNYGYTF.

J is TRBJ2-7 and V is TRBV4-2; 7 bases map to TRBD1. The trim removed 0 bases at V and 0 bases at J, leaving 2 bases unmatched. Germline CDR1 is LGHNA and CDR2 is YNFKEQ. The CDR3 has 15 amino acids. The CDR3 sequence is CASSQEGQSSYEQYF. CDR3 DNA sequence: TGTGCCAGCAGCCAAGAGGGACAGAGCTCCTACGAGCAGTACTTC.

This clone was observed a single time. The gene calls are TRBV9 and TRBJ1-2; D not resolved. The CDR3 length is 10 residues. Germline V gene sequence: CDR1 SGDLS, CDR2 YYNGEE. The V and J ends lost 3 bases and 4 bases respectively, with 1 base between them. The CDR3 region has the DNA TGTGCCAGCAGCGGCTATGGCTACACCTTC. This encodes CASSGYGYTF.

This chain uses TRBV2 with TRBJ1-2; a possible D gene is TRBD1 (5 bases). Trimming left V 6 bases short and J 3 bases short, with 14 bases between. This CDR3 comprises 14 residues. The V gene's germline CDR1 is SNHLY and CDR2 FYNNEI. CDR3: CASREDTGDYGYTF. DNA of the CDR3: TGTGCCAGCAGGGAGGACACCGGGGACTATGGCTACACCTTC.

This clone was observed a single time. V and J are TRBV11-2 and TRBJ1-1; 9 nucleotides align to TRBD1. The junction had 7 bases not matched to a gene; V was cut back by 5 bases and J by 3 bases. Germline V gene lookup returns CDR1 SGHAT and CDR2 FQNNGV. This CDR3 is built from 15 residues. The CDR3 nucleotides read TGTGCCAGCAGCCTCCGGGACAGGGCGTACACTGAAGCTTTCTTT. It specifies CASSLRDRAYTEAFF.

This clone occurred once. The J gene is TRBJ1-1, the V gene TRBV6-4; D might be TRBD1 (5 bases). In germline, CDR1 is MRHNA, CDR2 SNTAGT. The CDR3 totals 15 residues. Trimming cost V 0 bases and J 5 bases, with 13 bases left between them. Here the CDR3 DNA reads TGTGCCAGCAGTGACTCGGGGGAAACGAGGACTGAAGCTTTCTTT. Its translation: CASSDSGETRTEAFF.

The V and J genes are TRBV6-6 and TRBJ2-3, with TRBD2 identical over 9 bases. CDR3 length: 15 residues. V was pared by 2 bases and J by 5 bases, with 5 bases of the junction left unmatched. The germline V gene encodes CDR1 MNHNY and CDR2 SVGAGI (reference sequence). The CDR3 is CASSYVAGVGDTQYF. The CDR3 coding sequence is TGTGCCAGCAGTTACGTAGCGGGAGTGGGAGATACGCAGTATTTT.

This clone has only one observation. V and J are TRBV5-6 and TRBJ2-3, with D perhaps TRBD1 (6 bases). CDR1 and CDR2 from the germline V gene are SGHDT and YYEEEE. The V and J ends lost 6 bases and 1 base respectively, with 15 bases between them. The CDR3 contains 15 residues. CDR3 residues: CASNKQGSGTDTQYF. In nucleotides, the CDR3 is TGTGCCAGCAACAAACAGGGATCTGGCACAGATACGCAGTATTTT.

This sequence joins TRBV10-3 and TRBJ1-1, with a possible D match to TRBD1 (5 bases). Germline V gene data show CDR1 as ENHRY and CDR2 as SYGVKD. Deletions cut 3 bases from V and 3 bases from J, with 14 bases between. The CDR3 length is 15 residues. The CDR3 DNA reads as TGTGCCATCAGTGACAACCAGGGTAGCGACACTGAAGCTTTCTTT. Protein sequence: CAISDNQGSDTEAFF.

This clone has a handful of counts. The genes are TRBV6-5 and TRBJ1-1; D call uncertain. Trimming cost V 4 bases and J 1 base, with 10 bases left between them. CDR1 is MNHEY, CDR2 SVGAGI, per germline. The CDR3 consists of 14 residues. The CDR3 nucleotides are TGTGCCAGCAGTTTGACCGATTCGAACACTGAAGCTTTCTTT. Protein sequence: CASSLTDSNTEAFF.

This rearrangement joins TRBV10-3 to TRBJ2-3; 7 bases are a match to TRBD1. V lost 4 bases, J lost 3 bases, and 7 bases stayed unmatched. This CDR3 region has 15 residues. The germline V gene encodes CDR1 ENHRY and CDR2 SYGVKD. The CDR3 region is CAISGRDSKTDTQYF. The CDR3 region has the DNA TGTGCCATCAGTGGCCGGGACAGTAAGACAGATACGCAGTATTTT.